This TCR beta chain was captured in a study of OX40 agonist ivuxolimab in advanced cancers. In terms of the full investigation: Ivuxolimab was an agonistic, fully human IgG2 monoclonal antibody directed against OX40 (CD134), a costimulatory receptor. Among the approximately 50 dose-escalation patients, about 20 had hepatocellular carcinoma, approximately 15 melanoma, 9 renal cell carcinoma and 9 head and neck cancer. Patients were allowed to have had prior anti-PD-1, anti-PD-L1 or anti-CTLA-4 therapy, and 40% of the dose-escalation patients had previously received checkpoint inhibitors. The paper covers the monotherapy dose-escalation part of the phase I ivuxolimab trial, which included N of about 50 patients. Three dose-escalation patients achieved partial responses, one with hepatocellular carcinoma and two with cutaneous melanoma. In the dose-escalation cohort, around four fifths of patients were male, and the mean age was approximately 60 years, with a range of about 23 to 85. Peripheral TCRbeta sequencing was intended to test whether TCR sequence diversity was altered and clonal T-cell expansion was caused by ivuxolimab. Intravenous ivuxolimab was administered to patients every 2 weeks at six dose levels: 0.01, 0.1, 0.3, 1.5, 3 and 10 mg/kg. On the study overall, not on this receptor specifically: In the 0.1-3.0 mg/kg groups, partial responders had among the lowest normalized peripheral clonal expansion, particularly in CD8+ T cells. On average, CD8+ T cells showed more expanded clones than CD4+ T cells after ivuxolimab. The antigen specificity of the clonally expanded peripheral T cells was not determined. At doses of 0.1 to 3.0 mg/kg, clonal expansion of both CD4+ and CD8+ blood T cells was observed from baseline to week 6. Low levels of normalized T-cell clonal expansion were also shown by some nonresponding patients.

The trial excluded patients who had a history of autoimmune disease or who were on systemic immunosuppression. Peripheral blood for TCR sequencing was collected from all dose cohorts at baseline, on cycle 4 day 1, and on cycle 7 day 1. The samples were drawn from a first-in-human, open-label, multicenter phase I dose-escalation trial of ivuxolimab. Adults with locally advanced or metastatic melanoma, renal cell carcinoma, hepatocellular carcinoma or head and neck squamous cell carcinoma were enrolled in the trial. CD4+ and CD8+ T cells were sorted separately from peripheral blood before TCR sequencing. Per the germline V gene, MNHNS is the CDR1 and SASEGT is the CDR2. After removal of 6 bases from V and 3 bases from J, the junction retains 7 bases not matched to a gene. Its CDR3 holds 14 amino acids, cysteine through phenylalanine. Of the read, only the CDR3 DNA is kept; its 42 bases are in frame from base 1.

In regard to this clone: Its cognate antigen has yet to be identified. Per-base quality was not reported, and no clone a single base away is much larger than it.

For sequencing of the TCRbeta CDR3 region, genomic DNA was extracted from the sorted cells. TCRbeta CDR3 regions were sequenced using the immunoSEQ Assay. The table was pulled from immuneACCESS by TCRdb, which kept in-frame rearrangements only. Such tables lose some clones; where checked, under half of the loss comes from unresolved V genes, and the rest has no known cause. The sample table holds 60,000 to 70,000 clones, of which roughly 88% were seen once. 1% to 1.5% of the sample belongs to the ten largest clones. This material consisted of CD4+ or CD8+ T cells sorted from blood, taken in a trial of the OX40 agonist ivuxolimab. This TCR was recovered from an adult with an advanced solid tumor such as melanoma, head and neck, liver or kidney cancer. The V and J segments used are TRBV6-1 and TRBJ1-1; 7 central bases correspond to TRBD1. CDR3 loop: CASRTGNWDTEAFF. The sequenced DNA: TGTGCCAGCAGGACAGGGAACTGGGACACTGAAGCTTTCTTT.